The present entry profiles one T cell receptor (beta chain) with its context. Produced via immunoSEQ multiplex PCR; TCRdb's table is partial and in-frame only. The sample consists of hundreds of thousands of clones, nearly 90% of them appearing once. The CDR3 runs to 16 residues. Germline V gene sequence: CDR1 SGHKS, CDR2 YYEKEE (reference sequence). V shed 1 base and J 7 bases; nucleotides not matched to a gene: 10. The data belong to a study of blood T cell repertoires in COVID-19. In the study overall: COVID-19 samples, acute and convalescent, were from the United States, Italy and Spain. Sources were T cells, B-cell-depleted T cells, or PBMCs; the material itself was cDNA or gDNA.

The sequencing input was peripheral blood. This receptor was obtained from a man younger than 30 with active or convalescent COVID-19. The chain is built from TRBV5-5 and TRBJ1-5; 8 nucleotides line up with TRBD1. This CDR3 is CASSLRQGAVDQPQHF. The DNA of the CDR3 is TGTGCCAGCAGCTTGCGCCAGGGGGCTGTAGACCAGCCCCAGCATTTT.